Listed below are T cell receptor beta chains from one sample, sequenced in a study of T-cell memory formation after mild COVID-19. TCRdb re-called the 5' RACE reads through MiXCR, storing one row per CDR3 protein. The sample records about 350,000 distinct CDR3 sequences, around 27% being singletons. Sequenced: PBMCs or a T cell subset sorted from them (not recorded which). These receptors came from an adult woman who had mild COVID-19 (a few samples of this study predate the infection). Cell type and time point are not known. Both conserved end residues are part of each CDR3. Fields, in order: CDR3 DNA, CDR3 protein, J gene, V gene, CDR3 length, clone size, D gene. D genes are given only for firm matches. Clone size is stated in some rows and not others, as once, few, many or a class when expanded.

TGCGCCAGACGACAGGGGGCTGAAGCTTTCTTT,CARRQGAEAFF,TRBJ1-1,TRBV23-1,11,-,TRBD1
TGCGCCAGCAGCCAAGAACCCGGGACTAGGAGCGAGACCCAGTACTTC,CASSQEPGTRSETQYF,TRBJ2-5,TRBV4-3,16,few,TRBD2
TGTGCCATCAGTGAGATGTTCAATTCACCCCTCCACTTT,CAISEMFNSPLHF,TRBJ1-6,TRBV10-3,13,few,-
TGCGCCAGCAGCGACGGACAGGGGGAGTACTTCCTAGAGTCCTACGAGCAGTACTTC,CASSDGQGEYFLESYEQYF,TRBJ2-7,TRBV5-1,19,few,TRBD1
TGTGCCAGCAGCCGCCTCAGGGGACCTGAAGCTTTCTTT,CASSRLRGPEAFF,TRBJ1-1,TRBV11-1,13,few,-
TGTGCCAGCAGCGTACAGGGCGCTCCTGAAGCTTTCTTT,CASSVQGAPEAFF,TRBJ1-1,TRBV7-3,13,-,-
TGTGCCAGCAGCTTAGGGACAGGGAGAGAAGTAAGTCGCTTC,CASSLGTGREVSRF,TRBJ2-7,TRBV7-9,14,few,TRBD1
TGCGCCAGCAGCCAAGAAGGGTCCGGGGCCAACGTCCTGACTTTC,CASSQEGSGANVLTF,TRBJ2-6,TRBV4-1,15,few,-
TGTGCCAGCACCCTAGAGGGGCAGGATGAAGCTTTCTTT,CASTLEGQDEAFF,TRBJ1-1,TRBV6-2/TRBV6-3,13,-,-
TGTGCCAGCAGCTTTGAACGTGCTAGCGGCTACGAGCAGTACTTC,CASSFERASGYEQYF,TRBJ2-7,TRBV7-2,15,-,TRBD2
TGTGCCAGCAGCTTGGATCAGGGGGCGTACAATGAGCAGTTCTTC,CASSLDQGAYNEQFF,TRBJ2-1,TRBV5-4,15,-,TRBD1
TGTGCCACCAGGGGAGTGGACGGCGGGACCGGGGAGCTGTTTTTT,CATRGVDGGTGELFF,TRBJ2-2,TRBV24-1,15,-,-
TGTGCCAGCTTAGGTCCTAGCGGGGGCCCCTCCCCAGGGGACGAGCAGTACTTC,CASLGPSGGPSPGDEQYF,TRBJ2-7,TRBV25-1,18,-,TRBD2
TGTGCCAGCAGCTTAGACTCCCTAGCGTGGGAGACCCAGTACTTC,CASSLDSLAWETQYF,TRBJ2-5,TRBV11-2,15,few,-
TGTGCCAGCAGCCGCCGAAGGACTTCACCTATAGAGGACAATGAGCAGTTCTTC,CASSRRRTSPIEDNEQFF,TRBJ2-1,TRBV7-2,18,-,-
TGTGCCAGTAGTATTGCGAACAATGAGAAGTTCTTC,CASSIANNEKFF,TRBJ2-1,TRBV19,12,-,-
TGTGCCAGCAGCTTAAGGGGGACACCCTCCTACGAGCAGTACTTC,CASSLRGTPSYEQYF,TRBJ2-7,TRBV13,15,-,-
TGCAGTGCTAGAGATACCCTAGGCCGGGCAAGCTCCTACAATGAGCAGTTCTTC,CSARDTLGRASSYNEQFF,TRBJ2-1,TRBV20-1,18,-,-
TGCACCAGCAGCAGGGTCTACGAGCAGTACTTC,CTSSRVYEQYF,TRBJ2-7,TRBV1,11,-,-
TGTGCCAGCAGCCAAGATGCCCCCGGGGCCAACGTCCTGACTTTC,CASSQDAPGANVLTF,TRBJ2-6,TRBV4-2,15,-,-
TGTGCCAGCAGTTCCGGGACTAGCGGCGGCACAGATACGCAGTATTTT,CASSSGTSGGTDTQYF,TRBJ2-3,TRBV2,16,-,TRBD2
TGCGCCAGCAGCCACCGGGGAATGAGCACCGGGGAGCTGTTTTTT,CASSHRGMSTGELFF,TRBJ2-2,TRBV4-3,15,few,-
TGTGCCAGCAGCTTGTATATCGGGGAGCTGTTTTTT,CASSLYIGELFF,TRBJ2-2,TRBV5-5,12,few,-
TGTGCCAGCAGCCCATCACCGGGACTTGGCCGGGGCCGTTTT,CASSPSPGLGRGRF,TRBJ2-3,TRBV6-2/TRBV6-3,14,few,-
TGCAGCGTTGAAGTCAGGTACACAGATACGCAGTATTTT,CSVEVRYTDTQYF,TRBJ2-3,TRBV29-1,13,-,-
TGTGCCAGCAGTGACTCTCTACTAGCGGGGGGGCAAGAGACCCAGTACTTC,CASSDSLLAGGQETQYF,TRBJ2-5,TRBV6-4,17,few,TRBD2
TGTGCCAGCAGGAACGGAGAGACCCAGTACTTC,CASRNGETQYF,TRBJ2-5,TRBV6-5,11,many,-
TGTGCCAGCTCACCCCCAGGGGGGCTAGCGGGCCTCAATGAGCAGTTCTTC,CASSPPGGLAGLNEQFF,TRBJ2-1,TRBV18,17,-,-
TGCAGTGCCCGGTGGGGGGGGCAAAGGGGCTACACCTTC,CSARWGGQRGYTF,TRBJ1-2,TRBV20-1,13,-,-
TGTGCCAGCAGCTTGTCCCAGGGCCGGTGGGACACTGAAGCTTTCTTT,CASSLSQGRWDTEAFF,TRBJ1-1,TRBV7-9,16,-,-
TGTGCCAGCAGCTTAGAAGGTCCCACAGATACGCAGTATTTT,CASSLEGPTDTQYF,TRBJ2-3,TRBV7-9,14,-,-
TGCGCCAGCAGCCAAGAGAGGCAGGGGGGAAACTATGGCTACACCTTC,CASSQERQGGNYGYTF,TRBJ1-2,TRBV4-3,16,-,TRBD1
TGTGCCAGCAGCCTAGATACCACCGGGGAGCTGTTTTTT,CASSLDTTGELFF,TRBJ2-2,TRBV7-9,13,-,-
TGCGCCAGCAGCCAATACCCCCAGGGGACTATATTGAACACTGAAGCTTTCTTT,CASSQYPQGTILNTEAFF,TRBJ1-1,TRBV4-1,18,-,-
TGTGCCAGCAGCGCCAGGACAGGGGGCGCGGGTACAGATACGCAGTATTTT,CASSARTGGAGTDTQYF,TRBJ2-3,TRBV7-9,17,once,TRBD1
TGTGCCAGCAGTTGGAAACAAGGGACTCAACCACAGAAAAATGAGCAGTTCTTC,CASSWKQGTQPQKNEQFF,TRBJ2-1,TRBV12-3/TRBV12-4,18,-,-
TGTGCCAGCAGCACGGGACAGTTTAATGAAAAACTGTTTTTT,CASSTGQFNEKLFF,TRBJ1-4,TRBV7-9,14,-,TRBD1
TGCGCCAGCAGCTACGGACAGGGCGAAACAAGATACACTGAAGCTTTCTTT,CASSYGQGETRYTEAFF,TRBJ1-1,TRBV5-1,17,-,TRBD1
TGTGCCAGCAGCCAAGAGCGACTGGCCCACCCATACGAGCAGTACTTC,CASSQERLAHPYEQYF,TRBJ2-7,TRBV3-1,16,few,-
TGCAGTGCGCGTCCTTTGGAGTGGGACACCGGGGAGCTGTTTTTT,CSARPLEWDTGELFF,TRBJ2-2,TRBV20-1,15,-,-
TGTGCCAGCAGCCAAGGGACAGGTGCGAACTATGGCTACACCTTC,CASSQGTGANYGYTF,TRBJ1-2,TRBV3-1,15,-,TRBD1
TGCGCCAGCAGCTTGGATCCGCTAGCGGGGGCGGGGGAGTTCTTC,CASSLDPLAGAGEFF,TRBJ2-1,TRBV5-1,15,-,TRBD2
TGTGCCAGCAGCTTAGGTTCCTGGACGTCTGAAGCTTTCTTT,CASSLGSWTSEAFF,TRBJ1-1,TRBV11-2,14,few,-